The T cell receptor beta chain under discussion was sequenced for a study of T-cell reconstitution after alpha-beta-depleted transplantation in children. The authors prepared the TCRbeta library with unique molecular identifiers. Via MiXCR, TCRdb re-called the PCR reads, giving one row per CDR3 protein. The sample lists approximately 650,000 distinct CDR3 sequences, 13% occurring once. The sample holds a few counts of this clonotype. Its target is not known. The CDR3 runs 14 residues. Germline assignment: CDR1 MNHNS and CDR2 SASEGT. Trimming at V came to 8 bases and at J to 4 bases, leaving 9 bases not matched to a gene. Overall study findings and caveats: As was reported, about two months after transplant, alpha-beta T cells came from several hundred expanded graft clones. T-cell counts and diversity at one year post-transplant came mainly from newly produced T cells.

The chain couples TRBV6-1 to TRBJ2-3, with 7 positions matching TRBD1. The sample in question was PBMCs, obtained before TCRalphabeta/CD19-depleted stem cell transplant. The sequence derives from a girl aged 2 to 9 with congenital amegakaryocytic thrombocytopenia, due to receive a stem cell transplant. The chain's CDR3 is CASGLRQGSDTQYF. In DNA, the CDR3 is TGTGCCAGCGGCCTTCGACAGGGCTCAGATACGCAGTATTTT.